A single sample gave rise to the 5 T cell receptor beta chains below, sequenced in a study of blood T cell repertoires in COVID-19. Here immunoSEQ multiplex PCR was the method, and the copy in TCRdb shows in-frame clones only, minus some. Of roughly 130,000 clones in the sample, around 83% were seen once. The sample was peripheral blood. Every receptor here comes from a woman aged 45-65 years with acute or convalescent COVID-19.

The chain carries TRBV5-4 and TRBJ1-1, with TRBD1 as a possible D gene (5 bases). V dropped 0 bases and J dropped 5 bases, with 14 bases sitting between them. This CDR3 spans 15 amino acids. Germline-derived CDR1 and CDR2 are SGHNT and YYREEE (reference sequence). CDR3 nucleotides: TGTGCCAGCAGCTTGGCTTTACAGGAGGGGACTGAAGCTTTCTTT. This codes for CASSLALQEGTEAFF. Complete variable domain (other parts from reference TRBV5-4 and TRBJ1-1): ETGVTQSPTHLIKTRGQQVTLRCSSQSGHNTVSWYQQALGQGPQFIFQYYREEENGRGNFPPRFSGLQFPNYSSELNVNALELDDSALYLCASSLALQEGTEAFFGQGTRLTVV.

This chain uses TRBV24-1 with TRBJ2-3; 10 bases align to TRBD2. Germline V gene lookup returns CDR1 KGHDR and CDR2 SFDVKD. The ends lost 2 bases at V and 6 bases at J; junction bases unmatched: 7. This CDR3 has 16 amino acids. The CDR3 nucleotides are TGTGCCACCAGTGATTCCGTTAGCGGGGGGTTTGATACGCAGTATTTT. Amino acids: CATSDSVSGGFDTQYF.

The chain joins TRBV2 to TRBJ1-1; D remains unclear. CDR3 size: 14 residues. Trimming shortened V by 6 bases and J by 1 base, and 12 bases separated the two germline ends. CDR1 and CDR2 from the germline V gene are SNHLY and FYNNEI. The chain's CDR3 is CASSVETGNTEAFF. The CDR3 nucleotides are TGTGCCAGCAGCGTGGAGACGGGGAACACTGAAGCTTTCTTT.

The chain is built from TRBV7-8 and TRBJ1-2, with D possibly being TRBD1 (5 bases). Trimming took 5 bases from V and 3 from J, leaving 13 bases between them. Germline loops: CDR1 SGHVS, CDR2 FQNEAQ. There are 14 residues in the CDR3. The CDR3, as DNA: TGTGCCAGCAGCCCAGGGCCCCGGGACTATGGCTACACCTTC. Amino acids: CASSPGPRDYGYTF.

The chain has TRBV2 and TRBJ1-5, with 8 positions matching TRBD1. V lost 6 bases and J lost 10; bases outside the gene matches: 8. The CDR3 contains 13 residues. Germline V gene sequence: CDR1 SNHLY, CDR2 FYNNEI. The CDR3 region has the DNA TGTGCCAGCAGACAGGACAGGGTAAATCCCCAGCATTTT. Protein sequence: CASRQDRVNPQHF.